The following is a T cell receptor beta chain sequence with its context. This record belongs to a study of cytomegalovirus exposure and HLA in healthy donors. PCR primers comprised 60 Vbeta and 13 Jbeta primers. Clones were read by immunoSEQ multiplex PCR, and TCRdb kept only the in-frame ones, dropping some. Of some 150,000 clones in the sample, 70% to 85% were seen once. Germline V gene lookup returns CDR1 LNHDA and CDR2 SQIVND (reference sequence). The junction had 7 bases not matched to a gene; V was cut back by 10 bases and J by 4 bases. The length of the CDR3 is 13 residues. Sequenced material: PBMCs. V usage is TRBV19 and J usage is TRBJ1-5; 7 bases match TRBD1. The sequence was obtained from a woman aged 45 to 65 in good health and CMV-seropositive. This chain's CDR3 is CATSDRLNQPQHF. The DNA of the CDR3 is TGTGCCACCTCGGACAGGTTAAATCAGCCCCAGCATTTT.